What follows are 25 T cell receptor beta chains derived from one specimen sequenced in a study of radiotherapy plus CTLA-4 blockade in lung cancer. Repertoires were generated with immunoSEQ multiplex PCR, while TCRdb's copy carries only in-frame clones and drops some. The sample lists tens of thousands of clones; roughly 87% were seen once. The source material was peripheral blood, sampled from a patient treated with radiotherapy plus ipilimumab. These receptor sequences come from a human donor with non-small cell lung cancer who had stable disease on radiotherapy plus ipilimumab.

To note about this clone: At one of its ends the junction is not consistent with the germline gene, which may arise from a read error. The gene calls are TRBV7-7 and TRBJ2-3; no clear D. Germline loops: CDR1 SSHAT, CDR2 FNYEAQ (reference sequence). This CDR3 has 13 residues. The CDR3: CASSPTSTDTQYF. CDR3 nucleotide sequence: TGTGCTAGCAGCCCTACTAGCACAGATACGCAGTATTTT.

The chain has TRBV5-5 and TRBJ1-5; unclear D gene. V was pared by 1 base and J by 6 bases, with 14 bases between. The CDR3 is 15 amino acids. Germline CDR1 SGHKS, CDR2 YYEKEE (reference sequence). The CDR3 sequence is CASSLSDGAFQPQHF. The CDR3 coding sequence is TGTGCCAGCAGCTTGTCGGATGGAGCGTTTCAGCCCCAGCATTTT.

The V call is TRBV6-5, the J call TRBJ1-2; D perhaps matches TRBD1 (5 bases). This CDR3 spans 15 amino acids. V was pared by 0 bases and J by 4 bases, with 12 bases between. The V gene's germline CDR1 is MNHEY and CDR2 SVGAGI. Here the CDR3 reads CASSYSTGRSYGYTF. The CDR3, as DNA: TGTGCCAGCAGTTACTCAACGGGACGAAGCTATGGCTACACCTTC.

The V and J genes are TRBV28 and TRBJ2-3, with 9 bases matching TRBD2. V lost 7 bases and J lost 4; bases outside the gene matches: 12. This CDR3 has 16 residues. Germline CDR1 reads MDHEN; CDR2 reads SYDVKM. The CDR3 DNA reads TGTGCCAGCACCCTCACGGCGGGGGGGCGAGCAGATACGCAGTATTTT. Translating gives CASTLTAGGRADTQYF.

The J gene is TRBJ2-2, the V gene TRBV9, with D unclear. The CDR3 has 13 amino acids. V was shortened by 2 bases and J by 5 bases, with 7 bases between the two germline ends. Germline V gives CDR1 SGDLS, CDR2 YYNGEE. The CDR3 loop is CASSVGWTGELFF. For the CDR3, the DNA is TGTGCCAGCAGCGTGGGTTGGACCGGGGAGCTGTTTTTT.

The chain couples TRBV4-1 to TRBJ1-1, with TRBD1 matching over 8 bases. Germline-derived CDR1 and CDR2 are MGHRA and YSYEKL. With V trimmed by 2 bases and J by 4 bases, 6 bases remained unmatched. The CDR3 loop spans 15 amino acids. DNA for the CDR3: TGCGCCAGCAGCCAAATACAGGGGGAGACCACTGAAGCTTTCTTT. Residues: CASSQIQGETTEAFF.

The genes are TRBV23-1 and TRBJ1-5; unclear D gene. TRBV23-1 is known as an ORF, though its function is uncertain. The CDR3 is made up of 16 amino acids. The germline V and J ends were trimmed by 0 bases and 1 base, with 10 bases remaining between them. In DNA, the CDR3 is TGCGCCAGCAGTCAATCCCCGGGTAGCAGCAATCAGCCCCAGCATTTT. It encodes CASSQSPGSSNQPQHF.

The chain combines TRBV6-1 with TRBJ1-1; D remains ambiguous. From germline, CDR1 is MNHNS and CDR2 SASEGT. The CDR3 is made up of 11 amino acids. V was trimmed by 5 bases and J by 7 bases, leaving 8 bases between them. As DNA, the CDR3 is TGTGCCAGCAGTCTGGCAGGTGAAGCTTTCTTT. Protein: CASSLAGEAFF.

V gene TRBV6-1 combines with J gene TRBJ2-5; 8 nucleotides line up with TRBD1. V lost 3 bases, J lost 5 bases, and 8 bases stayed unmatched. This CDR3 region has 15 residues. Looked up from germline, CDR1 is MNHNS and CDR2 is SASEGT. CDR3 in amino acids: CASSDRGREWETQYF. The CDR3 DNA sequence: TGTGCCAGCAGTGACAGGGGGCGCGAGTGGGAGACCCAGTACTTC.

V usage is TRBV6-5 and J usage is TRBJ1-2, with 9 bases lining up with TRBD1. The germline V gene has CDR1 MNHEY and CDR2 SVGAGI. The CDR3 covers 15 residues. J was trimmed by 4 bases and V by 5 bases; bases with no gene match: 8. DNA of the CDR3: TGTGCCAGCAGTCCCGGGACAGGGTCTCTCTATGGCTACACCTTC. It translates to CASSPGTGSLYGYTF.

This clone has a single count. This rearrangement joins TRBV11-2 to TRBJ2-7; the match to TRBD1 covers 7 bases. The CDR3 length is 15 residues. Germline values: CDR1 SGHAT, CDR2 FQNNGV. Trimming took 4 bases from V and 1 from J; bases not matched to a gene: 7. The CDR3 bases are TGTGCCAGCAGCTCCCTCCGGGACAGATCCTACGAGCAGTACTTC. Encoded protein: CASSSLRDRSYEQYF.

The chain couples TRBV11-2 to TRBJ2-7; 9 bases are a match to TRBD2. CDR1 is SGHAT and CDR2 is FQNNGV in the germline V gene. Trimming cost V 1 base and J 6 bases; bases outside gene matches: 7. The CDR3 runs to 15 residues. The CDR3 here is CASSLGGAGGSEQYF. The CDR3 region has the DNA TGTGCCAGCAGCTTAGGGGGAGCGGGGGGTTCCGAGCAGTACTTC. The complete variable domain, with remaining parts taken from reference TRBV11-2 and TRBJ2-7, reads EAGVAQSPRYKIIEKRQSVAFWCNPISGHATLYWYQQILGQGPKLLIQFQNNGVVDDSQLPKDRFSAERLKGVDSTLKIQPAKLEDSAVYLCASSLGGAGGSEQYFGPGTRLTVT.

The rearrangement joins TRBV30 to TRBJ2-7; tentatively, D is TRBD1 (6 bases). Trimming took 2 bases from V and 3 from J, leaving 8 bases between them. Germline V gene sequence: CDR1 GTSNPN, CDR2 SVGIG (reference sequence). This CDR3 has 12 residues. This chain's CDR3 is CAWSWGLYEQYF. DNA for the CDR3: TGTGCCTGGAGTTGGGGGCTCTACGAGCAGTACTTC.

The rearrangement uses TRBV7-2 and TRBJ2-3; the match to TRBD2 covers 12 bases. J was trimmed by 6 bases and V by 2 bases; bases with no gene match: 15. CDR1 and CDR2 (germline): SGHTA, FQGNSA. This CDR3 has 19 amino acids. CDR3: CASSLTGIGLAGGRDTQYF. CDR3 nucleotide sequence: TGTGCCAGCAGCTTAACAGGGATAGGGCTAGCGGGGGGGCGGGATACGCAGTATTTT.

The chain is built from TRBV6-5 and TRBJ2-7; D remains unclear. The V end lost 6 bases, the J end lost 13 bases, and 16 bases lay between the germline ends. The CDR3 spans 11 residues. Germline values: CDR1 MNHEY, CDR2 SVGAGI. The CDR3 DNA reads as TGTGCCAGCAGCCTACTCGAGGTGCTCTACTTC. Protein: CASSLLEVLYF.

This clone was detected only once. DNA of the CDR3: TGTGCCAGCAGTTACCCACGAAGCGATGTCGGCTACGAGCAGTACTTC. Protein product: CASSYPRSDVGYEQYF. The chain combines TRBV6-6 with TRBJ2-7; D is unresolved. Germline-derived CDR1 and CDR2 are MNHNY and SVGAGI (reference sequence). There are 16 residues in the CDR3. Deletions cut 2 bases from V and 3 bases from J, with 17 bases between.

The V call is TRBV5-1, the J call TRBJ2-3; D is ambiguous. The V gene's germline CDR1 is SGHRS and CDR2 YFSETQ. V dropped 0 bases and J dropped 7 bases, with 9 bases sitting between them. CDR3 length equals 13 residues. The CDR3 sequence is CASSLDRANTQYF. Here the CDR3 DNA reads TGCGCCAGCAGCTTGGACCGGGCAAATACGCAGTATTTT.

The genes are TRBV6-5 and TRBJ1-1; TRBD1 is a possible D gene (5 bases). Trimming shortened V by 6 bases and J by 5 bases, and 10 bases separated the two germline ends. This CDR3 is 12 amino acids long. CDR1 and CDR2 (germline): MNHEY, SVGAGI. Here the CDR3 reads CASSPTGTEAFF. The CDR3 nucleotides are TGTGCCAGCAGCCCAACAGGAACTGAAGCTTTCTTT.

The gene calls are TRBV16 and TRBJ2-5, with TRBD2 matching over 11 bases. The CDR3 sequence is 16 residues long. Germline CDR1 is KGHSY and CDR2 is FQNENV. V lost 2 bases, J lost 4 bases, and 6 bases stayed unmatched. This CDR3 reads CASSQRGLAGRETQYF. In DNA, the CDR3 is TGTGCCAGCAGCCAAAGAGGACTAGCGGGTCGAGAGACCCAGTACTTC. Full variable domain (rest looked up from reference TRBV16 and TRBJ2-5): GEEVAQTPKHLVRGEGQKAKLYCAPIKGHSYVFWYQQVLKNEFKFLISFQNENVFDETGMPKERFSAKCLPNSPCSLEIQATKLEDSAVYFCASSQRGLAGRETQYFGPGTRLLVL.

This clone was observed a few times. V gene TRBV9 combines with J gene TRBJ1-3; 12 positions agree with TRBD1. This CDR3 spans 16 amino acids. V dropped 7 bases and J dropped 4; count of bases not matched to a gene: 9. Germline CDR1 reads SGDLS; CDR2 reads YYNGEE. The CDR3 sequence is CASDPGTGGFGNTIYF. For the CDR3, the DNA is TGTGCCAGCGATCCCGGGACAGGGGGCTTCGGAAACACCATATATTTT.

The rearrangement joins TRBV7-3 to TRBJ2-5; 10 bases fit TRBD2. V was pared by 4 bases and J by 5 bases, with 4 bases of the junction left unmatched. The germline V gene has CDR1 SGHTA and CDR2 FQGTGA. This CDR3 comprises 14 residues. CDR3: CASSSSGSSETQYF. The CDR3 nucleotides are TGTGCCAGCAGCTCTAGCGGGAGTAGCGAGACCCAGTACTTC.

In its sample, this clone is medium-sized. The V call is TRBV6-5, the J call TRBJ2-7, with D unclear. This CDR3 region has 12 residues. Per germline, CDR1 MNHEY and CDR2 SVGAGI. Trimming pared 10 bases from V and 4 bases from J, leaving 14 bases between. CDR3 region: CATRHFGYEQYF. The CDR3 nucleotides are TGTGCCACCCGACACTTCGGGTACGAGCAGTACTTC.

The rearrangement links TRBV12-5 to TRBJ1-1; maybe TRBD1 (5 bases). V was cut by 4 bases and J by 1 base, with 10 bases left in between. Germline V gene lookup returns CDR1 LGHNT and CDR2 FRNRAP. The CDR3 covers 14 residues. The CDR3 spells CASGWGKGNTEAFF. DNA of the CDR3: TGTGCTAGTGGTTGGGGGAAGGGGAACACTGAAGCTTTCTTT.

A remark on this clone: This CDR3 is also generated by other DNA sequences in the sample. CDR3 coding DNA: TGTGCCTGGGATTTGGGACAAGGGCTCCAAGAGACCCAGTACTTC. Amino acid sequence: CAWDLGQGLQETQYF. The V and J genes are TRBV30 and TRBJ2-5, with a tentative D call TRBD1 (6 bases). The CDR3 spans 15 residues. CDR1 and CDR2 (germline): GTSNPN, SVGIG (reference sequence). V lost 5 bases and J 1 base, leaving 17 bases between the germline ends.

The gene calls are TRBV7-3 and TRBJ2-3, with D unresolved. Germline-derived CDR1 and CDR2 are SGHTA and FQGTGA. V was clipped by 0 bases and J by 0 bases, with 4 bases between them. This CDR3 is 14 amino acids long. As DNA, the CDR3 is TGTGCCAGCAGCTTAACTGGGAGCACAGATACGCAGTATTTT. Protein: CASSLTGSTDTQYF.